This T cell receptor beta chain derives from a study of T cells in Graves' hyperthyroidism and ophthalmopathy. Study-level information: Staff took peripheral blood when the initial diagnosis was made, before any treatment began. The study's findings and limits: In validation, the model predicted ophthalmopathy. These predictions came a median 6.5 months before onset. Expanded thyroid clonotypes (above 0.001) were mostly also found in blood.

Losses at the gene ends were 3 bases for V and 5 bases for J; bases not matched to a gene: 4. This CDR3 is 16 amino acids long. Germline values: CDR1 KGHDR, CDR2 SFDVKD. This clonotype occurred many times. The antigen is undetermined. TCR beta CDR3 region amplification was performed from RNA transcripts. In the first-round RT-PCR of the TCR CDR3, the HTBI primer set was used. A single record per CDR3 protein comes from TCRdb applying MiXCR to the multiplex PCR reads. The sample contains 100,000 to 130,000 distinct CDR3 sequences, 16% of which appear only once. The clonotype originates from a woman in her forties or fifties with Graves' hyperthyroidism. The sample comprised blood. The J gene is TRBJ2-1, the V gene TRBV24-1; TRBD1 matches at 12 bases. CDR3 sequence: CATSDPGQGADNEQFF. The CDR3 nucleotides read TGTGCCACCAGTGATCCGGGACAGGGGGCGGACAATGAGCAGTTCTTC.